This T cell receptor (beta chain) was found in a study of shared clonotypes between healthy human individuals. Tens of thousands of T cell genomes, or 200 ng DNA, went into the sorted-subset replicate PCRs. The table came from immunoSEQ multiplex PCR; TCRdb's copy has only in-frame clones and leaves some out. This repertoire shows about 2 million clones, roughly 95% found once; its top ten account for 1% to 1.5%. Notes on this clone: No antigen is known for it.

The study's findings and limits: Genetic and exposure-history diversity was limited by the few donors. Clonotypes not shared had lower generation probabilities than those common to all four donors.

Losses at the gene ends were 4 bases for V and 6 bases for J; bases not matched to a gene: 11. CDR1 and CDR2 from the germline V gene are SGHDT and YYEEEE. The CDR3 covers 15 residues. Naive CD8 cells were CD45RO-negative, positively selected for CCR7, excluding terminally differentiated effector memory CD45RA+ cells. This rearrangement joins TRBV5-6 to TRBJ2-7; the match to TRBD1 covers 9 bases. The clonotype was recovered from a man aged 18 to 29 in good health. Sample: naive CD8+ T cells sorted from blood. In DNA, the CDR3 is TGTGCCAGCAGCCACAGTGGACAGGGGAGATCCGAGCAGTACTTC. It encodes CASSHSGQGRSEQYF.